A selection of T cell receptor beta chains follows, all from one sample in a study of blood T cell repertoires in COVID-19. Assay: immunoSEQ multiplex PCR; the TCRdb copy retains only in-frame clones and omits some. This table holds 250,000 to 300,000 clones, 75% to 90% found once. The specimen was peripheral blood. All receptors come from a woman aged 70-85 years with COVID-19, enrolled during active disease. Both conserved end residues are part of each CDR3. Fields, in order: J gene, V gene, clone size, D gene, CDR3 protein, CDR3 DNA. D genes are given only for firm matches. Size tells how often a clone was seen (once, few, many) or the class of an expanded clone, and some rows leave it out.

j_call: TRBJ1-4; v_call: TRBV28; clone_size: once; d_call: TRBD1; cdr3_aa: CASSSGGEKLFF; cdr3_nt: TGTGCCAGCAGTTCAGGGGGTGAAAAACTGTTTTTT
j_call: TRBJ2-3; v_call: TRBV28; clone_size: .; d_call: TRBD2; cdr3_aa: CASSQTSGTGETSGGSTDTQYF; cdr3_nt: TGTGCCAGCAGTCAGACCTCCGGGACAGGGGAGACTAGCGGGGGTAGCACAGATACGCAGTATTTT
j_call: TRBJ1-3; v_call: TRBV11-2; clone_size: .; d_call: TRBD1; cdr3_aa: CASSSGQLNPSGNTIYF; cdr3_nt: TGTGCCAGCAGCTCGGGACAGCTAAACCCATCTGGAAACACCATATATTTT
j_call: TRBJ1-5; v_call: TRBV30; clone_size: few; d_call: .; cdr3_aa: CAWSRGLAEQPQHF; cdr3_nt: TGTGCCTGGAGTCGGGGTCTCGCGGAGCAGCCCCAGCATTTT
j_call: TRBJ1-3; v_call: TRBV6-5; clone_size: once; d_call: TRBD1; cdr3_aa: CASSRKTGVGNTIYF; cdr3_nt: TGTGCCAGCAGTCGCAAGACAGGGGTCGGAAACACCATATATTTT
j_call: TRBJ2-3; v_call: TRBV12-2; clone_size: .; d_call: .; cdr3_aa: CASRLVAGGKDTQYF; cdr3_nt: TGTGCAAGTCGCTTAGTCGCGGGGGGAAAAGATACGCAGTATTTT
j_call: TRBJ2-7; v_call: TRBV5-1; clone_size: .; d_call: TRBD1; cdr3_aa: CASSLEGQGLPYEQYF; cdr3_nt: TGCGCCAGCAGCTTGGAAGGACAGGGGCTACCCTACGAGCAGTACTTC
j_call: TRBJ1-1; v_call: TRBV28; clone_size: .; d_call: TRBD1; cdr3_aa: CASMWDREAFF; cdr3_nt: TGTGCCAGCATGTGGGACAGGGAGGCTTTCTTT
j_call: TRBJ2-6; v_call: TRBV28; clone_size: .; d_call: .; cdr3_aa: CASKESAASGANVLTF; cdr3_nt: TGTGCCAGCAAGGAAAGCGCGGCGTCTGGGGCCAACGTCCTGACTTTC
j_call: TRBJ1-2; v_call: TRBV5-6; clone_size: .; d_call: .; cdr3_aa: CASSLVAQNYGYTF; cdr3_nt: TGTGCCAGCAGCTTGGTTGCTCAGAACTATGGCTACACCTTC
j_call: TRBJ1-4; v_call: TRBV15; clone_size: .; d_call: .; cdr3_aa: CATSRSREASGEKLFF; cdr3_nt: TGTGCCACCAGCAGATCCCGGGAGGCTTCTGGGGAAAAACTGTTTTTT
j_call: TRBJ2-2; v_call: TRBV24-1; clone_size: .; d_call: .; cdr3_aa: CATSFSGTGELFF; cdr3_nt: TGTGCCACCAGTTTTTCAGGAACCGGGGAGCTGTTTTTT
j_call: TRBJ1-2; v_call: TRBV14; clone_size: .; d_call: .; cdr3_aa: CASSQDRGYGYTF; cdr3_nt: TGTGCCAGCAGCCAAGACCGGGGCTATGGCTACACCTTC
j_call: TRBJ1-1; v_call: TRBV5-1; clone_size: .; d_call: .; cdr3_aa: CASKFLVNTEAFF; cdr3_nt: TGCGCCAGCAAGTTCTTAGTGAACACTGAAGCTTTCTTT
j_call: TRBJ1-1; v_call: TRBV3-1/TRBV3-2; clone_size: .; d_call: .; cdr3_aa: CASSQDGGGGTEAFF; cdr3_nt: TGTGCCAGCAGCCAAGATGGCGGCGGGGGCACTGAAGCTTTCTTT
j_call: TRBJ1-2; v_call: TRBV27; clone_size: .; d_call: TRBD1; cdr3_aa: CASSFKGGHGYTF; cdr3_nt: TGTGCCAGCAGTTTTAAAGGGGGCCATGGCTACACCTTC
j_call: TRBJ1-2; v_call: TRBV21-1; clone_size: .; d_call: .; cdr3_aa: CASTIRPGCRNYGYTF; cdr3_nt: TGTGCCAGCACCATCCGTCCGGGGTGTAGGAACTATGGCTACACCTTC
j_call: TRBJ2-3; v_call: TRBV29-1; clone_size: .; d_call: .; cdr3_aa: CSVLPFGVVAEKDTQYF; cdr3_nt: TGCAGCGTTCTACCTTTTGGAGTAGTGGCAGAGAAAGATACGCAGTATTTT
j_call: TRBJ2-3; v_call: TRBV9; clone_size: .; d_call: TRBD2; cdr3_aa: CASSPSGGADTDTQYF; cdr3_nt: TGTGCCAGCAGCCCCAGCGGGGGGGCCGACACAGATACGCAGTATTTT
j_call: TRBJ2-1; v_call: TRBV19; clone_size: .; d_call: .; cdr3_aa: CASSIAGGNFYNEQFF; cdr3_nt: TGTGCCAGTAGTATCGCAGGGGGGAATTTCTACAATGAGCAGTTCTTC
j_call: TRBJ2-7; v_call: TRBV27; clone_size: .; d_call: TRBD1; cdr3_aa: CASSSGQVGSYEQYF; cdr3_nt: TGTGCCAGCAGTTCCGGACAGGTTGGGTCCTACGAGCAGTACTTC
j_call: TRBJ2-1; v_call: TRBV9; clone_size: .; d_call: .; cdr3_aa: CASSTTGYNEQFF; cdr3_nt: TGTGCCAGCAGCACCACAGGATACAATGAGCAGTTCTTC
j_call: TRBJ1-4; v_call: TRBV7-9; clone_size: .; d_call: .; cdr3_aa: CASTTTHREPEKLFF; cdr3_nt: TGTGCCAGCACGACAACCCACAGGGAGCCTGAAAAACTGTTTTTT
j_call: TRBJ2-5; v_call: TRBV12-5; clone_size: once; d_call: TRBD1; cdr3_aa: CASGGQGSETQYF; cdr3_nt: TGTGCTAGTGGTGGACAGGGTTCGGAGACCCAGTACTTC
j_call: TRBJ2-2; v_call: TRBV6-4; clone_size: .; d_call: TRBD2; cdr3_aa: CASSDSPSGGLFF; cdr3_nt: TGTGCCAGCAGTGACTCACCTAGCGGGGGGCTGTTTTTT
j_call: TRBJ2-1; v_call: TRBV24-1; clone_size: few; d_call: TRBD2; cdr3_aa: CATSDPGGGSSYNEQFF; cdr3_nt: TGTGCCACCAGTGATCCCGGGGGGGGAAGCTCCTACAATGAGCAGTTCTTC
j_call: TRBJ2-3; v_call: TRBV24-1; clone_size: .; d_call: TRBD1; cdr3_aa: CATSDLGGQGPDTQYF; cdr3_nt: TGTGCCACCAGTGATTTGGGGGGACAGGGACCAGATACGCAGTATTTT
j_call: TRBJ1-5; v_call: TRBV21-1; clone_size: .; d_call: .; cdr3_aa: CASSSCRPRTGEKGNQPQHF; cdr3_nt: TGTGCCAGCAGCTCCTGCCGACCACGGACAGGGGAAAAGGGCAATCAGCCCCAGCATTTT
j_call: TRBJ1-2; v_call: TRBV6-1; clone_size: .; d_call: TRBD1; cdr3_aa: CASSERQGAGYTF; cdr3_nt: TGTGCCAGCAGTGAACGACAGGGGGCTGGCTACACCTTC
j_call: TRBJ2-3; v_call: TRBV23-1; clone_size: .; d_call: TRBD2; cdr3_aa: CASSQSGRSGGPDTQYF; cdr3_nt: TGCGCCAGCAGTCAATCGGGGAGGAGCGGGGGCCCAGATACGCAGTATTTT